The 10 T cell receptor beta chains presented below share a single source sample, sequenced in a study of post-analysis software for immune sequencing data. Unique molecular identifiers featured in each of the TCR beta cDNA libraries. TCRdb analysed the PCR reads with MiXCR anew, one entry per CDR3 protein. Counted here are hundreds of thousands of distinct CDR3 sequences, approximately 53% occurring once; the ten biggest clones make up about 4.5%. General observations from the study: Roughly five TRBV segments appeared more often in patients than in controls, and TRBV5-6, TRBV5-1 and TRBV20-1 were among these.

These receptors have no known antigen. Specimen: blood. The receptors shown here come from a girl under 18 with multiple sclerosis.

The genes are TRBV10-3 and TRBJ1-2, with D hard to call. Per the germline V gene, CDR1 is ENHRY and CDR2 is SYGVKD. The V and J ends lost 0 bases and 6 bases respectively, with 8 bases between them. CDR3 size: 13 residues. The CDR3 bases are TGTGCCATCAGTGAGTCTCATACACATGGCTACACCTTC. Translating it yields CAISESHTHGYTF.

V gene TRBV5-6 combines with J gene TRBJ2-7, with a tentative D call TRBD2 (6 bases). This CDR3 contains 13 residues. With 2 bases removed from V and 6 bases from J, the gap between germline ends came to 12 bases. Germline CDR1 reads SGHDT; CDR2 reads YYEEEE. The CDR3 region has the DNA TGTGCCAGCAGCTTAGGGACTTTGCGCGAGCAGTACTTC. It codes for CASSLGTLREQYF.

The chain carries TRBV5-1 and TRBJ1-2; D gene uncertain. Trimming took off 2 bases at V and 4 bases at J, with 15 bases between the two ends. Per the germline V gene, CDR1 is SGHRS and CDR2 is YFSETQ. There are 15 residues in the CDR3. In nucleotides, the CDR3 is TGCGCCAGCAGCTTATCCGCCGCGTTGGGCTATGGCTACACCTTC. This translates into CASSLSAALGYGYTF. Variable domain in full (rest from reference TRBV5-1 and TRBJ1-2): KAGVTQTPRYLIKTRGQQVTLSCSPISGHRSVSWYQQTPGQGLQFLFEYFSETQRNKGNFPGRFSGRQFSNSRSEMNVSTLELGDSALYLCASSLSAALGYGYTFGSGTRLTVV.

As concerns this clonotype: At one boundary the junction diverges from the germline segment, which might be a read error. The chain recombines TRBV7-6 with TRBJ2-5, with D possibly TRBD1 on 5 matching bases. This CDR3 region has 14 residues. CDR1 SGHVS and CDR2 FNYEAQ come from the germline V gene. CDR3 nucleotide sequence: TGTGCCAGGGGGCGACGGCAGTACCAGGAGACCCAGTACTTC. Translating it yields CARGRRQYQETQYF.

The rearrangement joins TRBV7-8 to TRBJ2-5, with a weak D call TRBD2 (6 bases). The CDR3 has 13 residues. V lost 3 bases, J lost 4 bases, and 9 bases lay in between. Germline-derived CDR1 and CDR2 are SGHVS and FQNEAQ. CDR3: CASSLGTRETQYF. The CDR3 region has the DNA TGTGCCAGCAGCTTGGGGACTCGAGAGACCCAGTACTTC.

J is TRBJ2-3 and V is TRBV6-1; 11 bases fit TRBD2. CDR3 length: 18 residues. Germline values: CDR1 MNHNS, CDR2 SASEGT. V shed 2 bases, J shed 1 base, and the junction held 8 bases outside the gene matches. The CDR3 DNA reads TGTGCCAGCAGTGAAACCCCGGGACTAGCGGACCGCACAGATACGCAGTATTTT. Its translation: CASSETPGLADRTDTQYF.

This clonotype was seen a few times. The rearrangement joins TRBV12-3 or TRBV12-4 to TRBJ2-1; D is perhaps TRBD2 (7 bases). The CDR3 spans 15 residues. V shed 6 bases and J shed 6 bases, with 18 bases lying between them. CDR3 nucleotide sequence: TGTGCCAGCAGCCCTTCCCGGGGGGCCATCAATGAGCAGTTCTTC. Protein sequence: CASSPSRGAINEQFF.

The chain is built from TRBV20-1 and TRBJ1-2, with a possible D match to TRBD1 (6 bases). V dropped 6 bases and J dropped 13 bases, with 18 bases sitting between them. This CDR3 region has 11 residues. The germline V gene has CDR1 DFQATT and CDR2 SNEGSKA (reference sequence). The chain's CDR3 is CSAKGGKASTF. The CDR3 DNA is TGCAGTGCAAAAGGGGGGAAGGCATCCACCTTC.

The chain is built from TRBV2 and TRBJ2-7; D remains unclear. This CDR3 region has 14 residues. Germline loops: CDR1 SNHLY, CDR2 FYNNEI. The V end lost 9 bases, the J end lost 0 bases, and 15 bases lay between the germline ends. CDR3 in DNA: TGTGCCAGTAGCAAGTCGGATATCTCCTACGAGCAGTACTTC. Its translation: CASSKSDISYEQYF. Full variable domain (rest looked up from reference TRBV2 and TRBJ2-7): EPEVTQTPSHQVTQMGQEVILRCVPISNHLYFYWYRQILGQKVEFLVSFYNNEISEKSEIFDDQFSVERPDGSNFTLKIRSTKLEDSAMYFCASSKSDISYEQYFGPGTRLTVT.

V gene TRBV3-1 combines with J gene TRBJ1-2; possibly TRBD1 for D (5 bases). There are 12 residues in the CDR3. The V end lost 10 bases, the J end lost 9 bases, and 18 bases lay between the germline ends. Germline V gives CDR1 LGHDT, CDR2 YNNKEL (reference sequence). The CDR3 spells CATAGPRESYTF. DNA for the CDR3: TGTGCCACAGCCGGGCCCAGGGAAAGCTACACCTTC.